These 18 T cell receptor beta chains originate from one sample sequenced in a study of post-analysis software for immune sequencing data. The antigens of these receptors remain unknown. Study-level points and caveats: Compared with controls, patients had more of 4 to 6 TRBV segments, including TRBV5-6, TRBV5-1 and TRBV20-1.

Sequencing libraries made from TCR beta cDNA carried unique molecular identifiers. TCRdb ran MiXCR on the PCR reads and lists one entry per CDR3 protein. This sample has a few hundred thousand distinct CDR3 sequences, with roughly 40% found just once. What was sequenced was blood. These receptors all come from a girl aged 2 to 10 with multiple sclerosis.

By its share, this clonotype is medium-sized (0.01 to 0.1%). The gene calls are TRBV4-2 and TRBJ2-4, with TRBD2 matching 11 bases. V lost 2 bases and J lost 8; bases outside the gene matches: 14. CDR1 is LGHNA and CDR2 is YNFKEQ in the germline V gene. The CDR3 spans 18 residues. CDR3 sequence: CASSQSLAGGHRVDIQYF. As DNA, the CDR3 is TGTGCCAGCAGCCAAAGTCTAGCGGGAGGCCACCGAGTGGACATTCAGTACTTC.

This clonotype was counted ten times or more. The chain has TRBV7-8 and TRBJ2-7; 10 nucleotides align to TRBD2. The V gene's germline CDR1 is SGHVS and CDR2 FQNEAQ. This CDR3 region has 16 residues. V lost 0 bases, J lost 4 bases, and 6 bases stayed unmatched. The CDR3 loop is CASSLAPPSGSYEQYF. Written as DNA, the CDR3 is TGTGCCAGCAGCTTAGCCCCCCCTAGCGGGAGTTACGAGCAGTACTTC.

This clonotype was counted only a few times. V usage is TRBV10-3 and J usage is TRBJ1-2; D may be TRBD1 (5 bases). Germline lookup yields CDR1 ENHRY and CDR2 SYGVKD. This CDR3 comprises 13 residues. V shed 6 bases and J shed 4 bases, with 12 bases lying between them. CDR3 sequence reads: CAIRDTVSYGYTF. Written as DNA, the CDR3 is TGTGCCATCAGGGACACCGTTTCCTATGGCTACACCTTC.

Only a few counts were recorded for this clonotype. The CDR3 protein is CASSLLGDRVYEQYF. In DNA form, the CDR3 reads TGTGCCAGCAGTTTATTGGGGGACAGGGTCTACGAGCAGTACTTC. The chain couples TRBV28 to TRBJ2-7; 9 bases map to TRBD1. Germline loops: CDR1 MDHEN, CDR2 SYDVKM. J was trimmed by 3 bases and V by 1 base; bases with no gene match: 4. CDR3 length equals 15 residues.

This clonotype has just a few counts. The J gene is TRBJ2-3, the V gene TRBV28, with D unresolved. The germline V and J ends were trimmed by 7 bases and 3 bases, with 11 bases remaining between them. CDR3 size: 13 residues. CDR1 MDHEN and CDR2 SYDVKM come from the germline V gene. In nucleotides, the CDR3 is TGTGCCAGCATCCCTGCCTGGACAGATACGCAGTATTTT. Translated, it gives CASIPAWTDTQYF.

The chain recombines TRBV6-1 with TRBJ2-7, with TRBD1 identical over 8 bases. The CDR3 sequence is 15 residues long. Germline CDR1 is MNHNS and CDR2 is SASEGT. V lost 0 bases to trimming and J lost 3 bases; unmatched junction nucleotides: 4. Here the CDR3 DNA reads TGTGCCAGCAGTGAAGCGCCGGGACAGGTCTACGAGCAGTACTTC. Its protein product is CASSEAPGQVYEQYF.

This chain links TRBV7-8 with TRBJ2-1; D uncertain. The CDR3 totals 16 residues. The germline V gene encodes CDR1 SGHVS and CDR2 FQNEAQ. V was clipped by 0 bases and J by 4 bases, with 13 bases between them. The CDR3 spells CASSLADLLDYNEQFF. The DNA for the CDR3 is TGTGCCAGCAGCTTAGCAGATCTCCTGGATTACAATGAGCAGTTCTTC.

V gene TRBV28 combines with J gene TRBJ2-7; the D is unclear. CDR1 MDHEN and CDR2 SYDVKM come from the germline V gene. The CDR3 contains 14 residues. Trimming cost V 6 bases and J 3 bases, with 15 bases left between them. The CDR3 here is CASRNDGLYYEQYF. The CDR3 DNA reads TGTGCCAGCAGAAACGACGGGTTGTACTACGAGCAGTACTTC.

The V gene is TRBV5-1, the J gene TRBJ2-5; D not certain. The length of the CDR3 is 14 residues. Germline V lookup: CDR1 SGHRS, CDR2 YFSETQ. V lost 5 bases and J lost 3, with 14 bases in between. CDR3 nucleotide sequence: TGCGCCAGCAGTGCCGTTTTAGGAGAAGAGACCCAGTACTTC. Its protein product is CASSAVLGEETQYF.

The chain joins TRBV28 to TRBJ2-7, with D perhaps matching TRBD2 (6 bases). Germline V CDR1 and CDR2: MDHEN, SYDVKM. Trimming removed 4 bases at V and 3 bases at J, with 19 bases between. This CDR3 contains 16 residues. The CDR3 DNA reads TGTGCCAGCAGTTACTGGGACGTACGGGGGTACTACGAGCAGTACTTC. Its protein is CASSYWDVRGYYEQYF.

V usage is TRBV28 and J usage is TRBJ2-7; D uncertain. Trimming removed 6 bases at V and 0 bases at J, with 9 bases between. CDR3 length equals 13 residues. Germline V gives CDR1 MDHEN, CDR2 SYDVKM. The CDR3 is CASRGSHSYEQYF. The CDR3 region has the DNA TGTGCCAGCAGGGGCTCACACTCCTACGAGCAGTACTTC. Complete variable domain (other parts from reference TRBV28 and TRBJ2-7): DVKVTQSSRYLVKRTGEKVFLECVQDMDHENMFWYRQDPGLGLRLIYFSYDVKMKEKGDIPEGYSVSREKKERFSLILESASTNQTSMYLCASRGSHSYEQYFGPGTRLTVT.

In this sample, this clonotype turned up a few times. The V gene is TRBV27, the J gene TRBJ2-7; D tentatively fits TRBD1 or TRBD2 (6 bases each). Per germline, CDR1 MNHEY and CDR2 SMNVEV (reference sequence). This CDR3 contains 16 residues. The V and J ends lost 5 bases and 3 bases respectively, with 20 bases between them. The CDR3 bases are TGTGCCAGCAGTCTATTAGACGGGGGCGGTAACTACGAGCAGTACTTC. Protein: CASSLLDGGGNYEQYF.

This clonotype was recorded only once. The chain has TRBV20-1 and TRBJ2-1; D unclear. CDR3 size: 13 residues. V lost 2 bases to trimming and J lost 9 bases, with 14 bases between them. The germline gives CDR1 DFQATT, CDR2 SNEGSKA (reference sequence). The CDR3 loop reads CSARSETGGEQFF. CDR3 in DNA: TGCAGTGCTAGATCGGAAACCGGCGGTGAGCAGTTCTTC.

Only one count was recorded for this clonotype. In DNA, the CDR3 is TGCGCCAGCAGCCCGCAATCGGGGCCAGAGACCCAGTACTTC. Residues: CASSPQSGPETQYF. The chain has TRBV5-1 and TRBJ2-7; perhaps D is TRBD1 or TRBD2 (5 bases each). The end of the DNA fits TRBJ2-5 better, so the J call may be wrong. This CDR3 is 14 amino acids long. CDR1 SGHRS and CDR2 YFSETQ come from the germline V gene.

This clonotype was recorded once. The chain carries TRBV5-1 and TRBJ2-1; 7 bases line up with TRBD2. Trimming removed 2 bases from V and 6 bases from J; junction bases left unmatched: 8. The germline V gene encodes CDR1 SGHRS and CDR2 YFSETQ. The CDR3 consists of 15 residues. In DNA, the CDR3 is TGCGCCAGCAGCTTCGGGCGGGAGTTTGTCAATGAGCAGTTCTTC. It yields the protein CASSFGREFVNEQFF.

This clonotype was picked up a small number of times. The chain couples TRBV20-1 to TRBJ1-2; 11 bases match TRBD1. V was clipped by 4 bases and J by 6 bases; unmatched bases: 10. Per the germline V gene, CDR1 is DFQATT and CDR2 is SNEGSKA (reference sequence). This CDR3 region has 15 residues. This CDR3 is CSAIHPPGQGDGYTF. The CDR3 DNA is TGCAGTGCTATCCATCCCCCGGGACAGGGGGATGGCTACACCTTC.

This clonotype was counted between two and nine times. This chain connects TRBV4-1 to TRBJ2-6; D call uncertain. The V gene lost 4 bases and the J gene lost 4 bases, with 11 bases spanning the gap. CDR1 and CDR2 from the germline V gene are MGHRA and YSYEKL. The CDR3 is 15 residues long. DNA of the CDR3: TGCGCCAGCAGCCCGTCTCGCGTCGGGGCCAACGTCCTGACTTTC. Translation: CASSPSRVGANVLTF.

V and J are TRBV7-4 and TRBJ2-2, with a tentative D call TRBD1 (6 bases). CDR1 is SGHVT, CDR2 SQSDAQ, per germline. CDR3 size: 14 residues. V was pared by 5 bases and J by 6 bases, with 13 bases between. The CDR3 sequence is CASSKTQGSGELFF. CDR3 in DNA: TGTGCCAGCAGCAAGACACAGGGATCCGGGGAGCTGTTTTTT.